This is a list of T cell receptor beta chains from one sample in a study of control samples from healthy donors and cancer patients. Some clones are missing from TCRdb's copy, which holds only in-frame ones; the method was immunoSEQ multiplex PCR. In the table there are around 100,000 clones, approximately 86% of which are singletons. The sample consisted of blood. These receptors were collected from a man aged 25-45 years in good health. Both conserved end residues are part of each CDR3. The D gene is left open where the match is weak. The listing skips clone size in some rows; elsewhere it reads once, few, many or a size class.

TRBJ2-2,-,-,TRBV4-1,CASSQFLSVAGAGELFF,TGCGCCAGCAGCCAATTTCTGTCAGTGGCTGGGGCCGGGGAGCTGTTTTTT
TRBJ1-5,TRBD1,-,TRBV7-2,CASSQDRRNQPQHF,TGTGCCAGCAGCCAGGACAGGCGCAATCAGCCCCAGCATTTT
TRBJ2-7,TRBD1,-,TRBV5-1,CASSLTGVYEQYF,TGCGCCAGCAGCTTGACAGGGGTCTACGAGCAGTACTTC
TRBJ2-6,-,-,TRBV7-9,CASSPRLNRAGANVLTF,TGTGCCAGCAGCCCACGCCTTAACAGGGCTGGGGCCAACGTCCTGACTTTC
TRBJ1-5,-,-,TRBV2,CASAPGNQPQHF,TGTGCCAGCGCGCCGGGGAATCAGCCCCAGCATTTT
TRBJ2-3,TRBD2,-,TRBV6-1,CASSDIRTSGSGTDTQYF,TGTGCCAGCAGTGATATTAGGACTAGCGGGAGTGGCACAGATACGCAGTATTTT
TRBJ2-3,-,-,TRBV5-1,CASSTDSLRGDTQYF,TGCGCCAGCAGCACGGACAGCCTTCGCGGTGATACGCAGTATTTT
TRBJ2-3,-,once,TRBV2,CASSGPQLTDTQYF,TGTGCCAGCAGTGGTCCACAACTCACAGATACGCAGTATTTT
TRBJ2-7,-,-,TRBV30,CAWSVLSGEAYEQYF,TGTGCCTGGAGTGTATTGTCCGGTGAGGCCTACGAGCAGTACTTC
TRBJ2-7,TRBD1,-,TRBV5-4,CASSAGQGIFYEQYF,TGTGCCAGCAGCGCCGGACAGGGTATATTCTACGAGCAGTACTTC
TRBJ1-2,-,-,TRBV5-6,CASSLAGTAPYGYTF,TGTGCCAGCAGCTTGGCCGGCACGGCCCCCTATGGCTACACCTTC
TRBJ2-5,-,-,TRBV6-2/TRBV6-3,CASSYLFSGAGETQYF,TGTGCCAGCAGTTACTTGTTCTCCGGGGCGGGCGAGACCCAGTACTTC
TRBJ1-3,-,-,TRBV7-9,CASSLKNLAGNTIYF,TGTGCCAGCAGCCTGAAAAATCTAGCCGGAAACACCATATATTTT
TRBJ2-1,TRBD2,-,TRBV27,CASSFRLAGDNEQFF,TGTGCCAGCAGTTTCCGGCTAGCGGGAGACAATGAGCAGTTCTTC
TRBJ2-3,-,once,TRBV27,CASTGLSPGTPLTDTQYF,TGTGCCAGCACTGGCCTTTCGCCCGGGACACCTCTTACAGATACGCAGTATTTT
TRBJ1-6,TRBD1,-,TRBV28,CASSRQGNSPLHF,TGTGCCAGCTCCCGACAGGGGAATTCACCCCTCCACTTT
TRBJ2-1,TRBD2,few,TRBV3-1/TRBV3-2,CASSQGRTSGGDNEQFF,TGTGCCAGCAGCCAGGGACGGACTAGCGGGGGTGACAATGAGCAGTTCTTC
TRBJ1-1,-,few,TRBV5-4,CASTRLGGQHTEAFF,TGTGCCAGCACCCGCTTGGGGGGGCAGCACACTGAAGCTTTCTTT
TRBJ1-1,-,-,TRBV7-9,CASGGGNTEAFF,TGTGCCAGCGGAGGGGGGAACACTGAAGCTTTCTTT
TRBJ2-1,-,-,TRBV7-2,CASSLTPLHDNEQFF,TGTGCCAGCAGCCTAACCCCCCTCCATGACAATGAGCAGTTCTTC
TRBJ2-5,-,-,TRBV24-1,CATSDWTAQETQYF,TGTGCCACCAGTGATTGGACAGCGCAAGAGACCCAGTACTTC